Described below is a single T cell receptor beta chain sequence and its context. In its sample, this clonotype was seen a few times. No cognate antigen has been identified for it. Base quality data are lacking; no much larger clone is found one base away. This record belongs to a study of T cells in Graves' hyperthyroidism and ophthalmopathy (dated by TCRdb to the late 2010s). Turning to the overall study: Peripheral blood was sampled at the time of initial diagnosis, prior to any treatment. In addition, the study compared T-cell repertoires in thyroid tissue and in blood from a handful of Graves' hyperthyroidism patients. A discovery cohort of around 100 patients, 43 with Graves' ophthalmopathy and roughly 59 with stable Graves' hyperthyroidism, was used to find distinguishing TCR V-J signatures. The paper reports TCR Vbeta CDR3 sequencing of about 140 peripheral blood samples: fewer than 50 ophthalmopathy, some 80 hyperthyroidism and around 17 progressor patients. An independent validation cohort of around 19 hyperthyroidism patients and over 15 patients who later progressed to ophthalmopathy tested prospective prediction of ophthalmopathy. After blood sampling, hyperthyroidism patients were treated with methimazole at a starting dose of 30 mg daily, and ophthalmopathy patients were treated with high-dose intravenous methylprednisolone. The approximately 100 discovery patients were randomly split 7:3 into training and test sets.

Amplification of TCR beta CDR3 regions was carried out from RNA transcripts. For the first round of RT-PCR on the TCR CDR3, the HTBI primer set was used together with the Qiagen OneStep RT-PCR kit. Libraries were constructed in a second round of multiplex PCR, after which size selection and purification were carried out. Libraries were sequenced paired-end with 100 bp reads on an Illumina HiSeq2000. Per the original workflow: SOAPnuke was used to process the raw data, with reads discarded if the reads contained adapters or uncalled bases, had a mean Phred below 15, or lacked an exact constant-primer or identifier match. COPE v1.2.5 was used to merge the high-quality paired reads, and each unique nucleotide sequence was defined as a clonotype. Clonotypes were aligned to IMGT TRBV, TRBD and TRBJ reference segments using MiTCR v1.1. Analysis was restricted to V-J combinations with a frequency above 0.0001, which covered roughly 99% of repertoires. A TCS score was defined as the ratio of F50 (clonal expansion) to E x V (chaos), with BLOSUM62-based TCRdist applied between CDR3 peptides within each V-J. Welch's t-statistics and random forest reduced 450 to 600 V-J features to 10 to 15, which were used in a naive Bayes classifier (R e1071). In TCRdb, the public reads were trimmed at Q25 with fastp and aligned with MiXCR, with productive beta chains retained. All rows with the same CDR3 protein become a single entry with the most common DNA and genes. The V and J calls here are based on TCRdb, not the publication. This sample has fewer than 650,000 distinct CDR3 sequences in its table, and 14% of those were observed once. Of the sample, around 13% is held by the ten largest clones.

General study outcomes and caveats: Most expanded thyroid clonotypes (frequency above 0.001) were also detected in blood, a finding suggesting that blood repertoires may reflect thyroid immune responses. No statistical method was used to fix the sample size in advance, and group allocation was not hidden from the investigators. In cross-validation, a model built on a 13 V-J signature told ophthalmopathy apart from stable hyperthyroidism with less than 90% sensitivity and approximately 81% specificity, and in testing the same model reached 80%/75%. In validation, the model predicted progression to ophthalmopathy with over 60% sensitivity and 72% to 85% specificity, a median of around six months before onset.

The germline V gene specifies SGHDN as CDR1 and FVKESK as CDR2. The CDR3 covers 15 residues, taking in both the cysteine and the phenylalanine. Only CDR3 DNA remains: 45 bases, in frame from the first base. V is cut back by 6 bases and J by 7 bases, with 10 bases in the junction unmatched. Stable Graves' hyperthyroidism was defined as the absence of progression to ophthalmopathy over 18 months of follow-up. Hyperthyroidism patients were newly diagnosed, had a disease duration of under 2 months, and were aged 18 to 65 years. Any patient with an uncontrolled infection, another autoimmune disease, pregnancy or lactation was excluded. Diagnoses were established on the basis of clinical symptoms, serum thyroxine and TRAb, thyroid ultrasound, and orbital computed tomography. PBMCs were separated from roughly 9.6 ml of fresh peripheral blood using Ficoll-Paque density gradient centrifugation. Total RNA was extracted using Trizol reagent, and RNA quality was assessed on an Agilent 2100 Bioanalyzer.

The source of this sequence is a woman in her thirties or forties with Graves' hyperthyroidism. Sequencing input: blood. The chain was built from TRBV14 and TRBJ2-7; 12 of the junction bases match TRBD2. This receptor carries the CDR3 CASSRGLAGLWEQYF. The DNA sequence reads TGTGCCAGCAGTCGAGGACTAGCGGGACTGTGGGAGCAGTACTTC.